The rows below give T cell receptor beta chains drawn from one sample of a study of cytomegalovirus exposure and HLA in healthy donors. Repertoires were generated with immunoSEQ multiplex PCR, while TCRdb's copy carries only in-frame clones and drops some. This repertoire shows over 150,000 clones, roughly 79% found once; its top ten account for roughly 2.8%. Sequencing was done on a sample of PBMCs. The receptor source for this set is a male donor in good health and CMV-seronegative. CDR3s include the opening cysteine and the closing phenylalanine or tryptophan. The D gene is left open where the match is weak. Where a row states a size, it is once, few, many or the class of an expanded clone; other rows omit it.

>TRBJ2-1|TRBD2|TRBV7-3|-
CASSLEAGSSYNEQFF
TGTGCCAGCAGCTTAGAAGCGGGAAGCTCCTACAATGAGCAGTTCTTC
>TRBJ2-1|TRBD2|TRBV28|-
CASSPGTSGNNEQFF
TGTGCCAGCAGCCCCGGGACTAGCGGTAACAATGAGCAGTTCTTC
>TRBJ2-1|TRBD2|TRBV6-5|-
CASSYLADDEQFF
TGTGCCAGCAGTTATCTAGCGGACGATGAGCAGTTCTTC
>TRBJ1-2|TRBD1|TRBV6-5|many
CASSTGTGAASGYTF
TGTGCCAGCAGTACCGGGACAGGGGCTGCTAGTGGCTACACCTTC
>TRBJ2-5|-|TRBV5-1|-
CASSFIVQETQYF
TGCGCCAGCAGCTTCATAGTCCAAGAGACCCAGTACTTC
>TRBJ2-1|-|TRBV5-5|-
CASSPLDSRNEQFF
TGTGCCAGCAGCCCTCTCGACTCGAGGAATGAGCAGTTCTTC
>TRBJ1-1|-|TRBV6-6|few
CASSHWTVNTEAFF
TGTGCCAGCAGTCATTGGACAGTAAACACTGAAGCTTTCTTT
>TRBJ1-5|TRBD1|TRBV29-1|-
CSVSTGEVEHF
TGCAGCGTTTCCACAGGGGAGGTGGAACATTTT
>TRBJ1-1|TRBD1|TRBV7-9|-
CASSNTGGFDTEAFF
TGTGCCAGCAGCAACACAGGGGGCTTCGACACTGAAGCTTTCTTT
>TRBJ1-4|TRBD1|TRBV6-1|once
CASSSRDSSEKLFF
TGTGCCAGCAGTTCCCGGGACAGTAGTGAAAAACTGTTTTTT
>TRBJ2-5|-|TRBV5-1|-
CASRRGPAEQETQYF
TGCGCCAGCCGGAGGGGCCCCGCTGAACAAGAGACCCAGTACTTC
>TRBJ2-1|TRBD1|TRBV10-3|-
CAINDRGTYNEQFF
TGTGCCATCAACGACAGGGGGACATACAATGAGCAGTTCTTC
>TRBJ2-1|TRBD2|TRBV28|once
CASRVPGLAGVGEQFF
TGTGCCAGCAGGGTTCCGGGACTAGCGGGAGTCGGAGAGCAGTTCTTC
>TRBJ2-1|-|TRBV9|-
CASSVGGGYNEQFF
TGTGCCAGCAGCGTAGGAGGCGGCTACAATGAGCAGTTCTTC
>TRBJ1-1|TRBD1|TRBV28|-
CASRYGTGVAFF
TGTGCCAGCAGATACGGGACAGGGGTTGCTTTCTTT
>TRBJ1-4|-|TRBV6-6|-
CASSYSTGRGGEKLFF
TGTGCCAGCAGTTACTCGACCGGCAGGGGAGGGGAAAAACTGTTTTTT
>TRBJ1-1|TRBD1|TRBV19|-
CASSIKWDSTEAFF
TGTGCCAGTAGTATTAAGTGGGACAGCACTGAAGCTTTCTTT
>TRBJ2-7|-|TRBV6-5|once
CASSQGSGPYEQYF
TGTGCCAGCAGCCAAGGCTCGGGTCCCTACGAGCAGTACTTC
>TRBJ1-5|-|TRBV2|-
CASSGGRVGNQPQHF
TGTGCCAGCAGTGGAGGGAGGGTAGGCAATCAGCCCCAGCATTTT